The TCR beta chain under discussion was sequenced for a study of regulatory T cells in long-lasting Graves disease. Notes on the study in general: TRBV28, TRBJ1-2 and TRBJ2-5 were segments that persistent disease favored.

The table lists this clonotype with a few counts. Its antigen is not identified. Germline CDR1 GTSNPN, CDR2 SVGIG (reference sequence). The CDR3 sequence is 15 residues long. Germline trimming cut 3 bases from V and 4 bases from J; bases unmatched to any gene: 4. Specified time point: newly diagnosed GD, antithyroid drugs for less than 3 months. PBMCs provided the RNA from which the TCR library was made. In building TCR beta libraries, iRepertoire HTBI primers were used together with Arm-PCR of CDR3 regions. A single record per CDR3 protein comes from TCRdb applying MiXCR to the multiplex PCR reads. The sample yields about 500,000 distinct CDR3 sequences, 12% seen once. These data are also associated with another study on T cells in Graves' hyperthyroidism and ophthalmopathy.

The input for sequencing was peripheral blood mononuclear cells (PBMCs), taken at new diagnosis, from a patient treated with antithyroid drugs. The gene calls are TRBV30 and TRBJ2-4, with TRBD2 matching 12 bases. The clonotype originates from a woman in her twenties or thirties with Graves disease. This CDR3 is CAWSAGTSGKNIQYF. In DNA form, the CDR3 reads TGTGCCTGGAGCGCCGGGACTAGCGGGAAAAACATTCAGTACTTC.